What follows is one T cell receptor (beta chain) and its context. Its specificity is unknown. This specimen comes from a study of T-cell reconstitution after alpha-beta-depleted transplantation in children. Molecular barcoding with unique molecular identifiers was used for the TCRbeta library. TCRdb itself ran the PCR reads through MiXCR, one entry per CDR3 protein. The sample holds 250,000 to 350,000 distinct CDR3 sequences, approximately 23% seen once. Study-level results: One year after transplant, T-cell counts and diversity came mostly from newly produced T cells. After transplant, at about two months, alpha-beta T cells were reportedly derived from several hundred expanded graft clones. Surviving recipient T cells and thymic progenitors produced the high day-60 TCRbeta diversity seen in some patients.

This CDR3 is 15 amino acids long. The V and J ends lost 1 base and 0 bases respectively, with 7 bases between them. Germline assignment: CDR1 LNHNV and CDR2 YYDKDF (reference sequence). The chain links TRBV15 to TRBJ1-3; the D is unclear. The sample in question was PBMCs, mostly from graft donor cells, obtained 180 days after TCRalphabeta/CD19-depleted stem cell transplant. This clonotype originated in a male patient aged 5 to 17 who had a stem cell transplant for acute lymphoblastic leukemia, so the T cells may come from the graft donor. The CDR3 here is CATSRVGSSGNTIYF. CDR3 nucleotide sequence: TGTGCCACCAGCAGAGTTGGTTCCTCTGGAAACACCATATATTTT.